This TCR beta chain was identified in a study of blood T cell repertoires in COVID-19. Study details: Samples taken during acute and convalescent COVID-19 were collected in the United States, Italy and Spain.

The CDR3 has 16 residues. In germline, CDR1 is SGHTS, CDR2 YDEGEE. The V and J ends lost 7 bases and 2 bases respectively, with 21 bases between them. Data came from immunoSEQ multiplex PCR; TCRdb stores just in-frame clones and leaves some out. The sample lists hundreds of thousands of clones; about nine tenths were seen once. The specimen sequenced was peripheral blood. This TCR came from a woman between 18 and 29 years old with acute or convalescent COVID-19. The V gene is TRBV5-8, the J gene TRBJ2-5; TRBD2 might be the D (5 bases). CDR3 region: CASALTAAGGQETQYF. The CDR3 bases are TGTGCCAGCGCCCTTACGGCGGCAGGCGGGCAAGAGACCCAGTACTTC.